Below are 32 T cell receptor beta chains sequenced from a single sample in a study of shared clonotypes between healthy human individuals. The data were produced by immunoSEQ multiplex PCR, yet TCRdb's version contains in-frame clones alone and is incomplete. This table has about 1.4 million clones, roughly 96% appearing once. Material for sequencing was naive CD4+ T cells sorted from blood. As to subset: CD45RA+ positively selected. The receptors stem from a man aged 25-40 years in good health.

The chain has TRBV7-9 and TRBJ1-2; 7 bases fit TRBD1. Germline CDR1 reads SEHNR; CDR2 reads FQNEAQ (reference sequence). V lost 5 bases to trimming and J lost 4 bases; unmatched junction nucleotides: 10. The CDR3 spans 15 residues. The CDR3 loop reads CASSAKGQFTYGYTF. CDR3 coding DNA: TGTGCCAGCAGCGCTAAGGGACAGTTTACCTATGGCTACACCTTC.

The chain joins TRBV15 to TRBJ2-1; D uncertain. With 6 bases removed from V and 1 base from J, the gap between germline ends came to 10 bases. CDR3 length: 14 amino acids. The germline V gene encodes CDR1 LNHNV and CDR2 YYDKDF (reference sequence). The CDR3 region has the DNA TGTGCCACCAGAGGGTCAGCATCCTACAATGAGCAGTTCTTC. Its translation is CATRGSASYNEQFF.

This sequence joins TRBV19 and TRBJ1-5; 12 nucleotides match TRBD1. Trimming at V came to 4 bases and at J to 2 bases, leaving 6 bases not matched to a gene. Germline CDR1 and CDR2: LNHDA and SQIVND (reference sequence). The CDR3 covers 17 residues. The CDR3 region is CASSTTRDRGRNQPQHF. CDR3 sequence (DNA): TGTGCCAGTAGTACGACACGGGACAGGGGGCGCAATCAGCCCCAGCATTTT.

The chain combines TRBV19 with TRBJ1-4, with D possibly matching TRBD1 (6 bases). V dropped 6 bases and J dropped 5 bases, with 13 bases sitting between them. The CDR3 consists of 14 residues. Looked up from germline, CDR1 is LNHDA and CDR2 is SQIVND (reference sequence). The CDR3 DNA reads as TGTGCCAGTAGAAACAGGGTACGAAATGAAAAACTGTTTTTT. It codes for CASRNRVRNEKLFF.

The rearrangement joins TRBV6-5 to TRBJ2-7, with D possibly TRBD2 on 6 matching bases. Germline V gene lookup returns CDR1 MNHEY and CDR2 SVGAGI. V lost 11 bases, J lost 5 bases, and 22 bases lay in between. The length of the CDR3 is 14 residues. The CDR3 protein is CASRGTGGNHEQYF. DNA for the CDR3: TGTGCCTCACGAGGGACCGGCGGGAACCACGAGCAGTACTTC.

V usage is TRBV5-6 and J usage is TRBJ2-3; D ambiguous. V was trimmed by 0 bases and J by 1 base, leaving 9 bases between them. The CDR3 loop spans 15 amino acids. CDR1 is SGHDT and CDR2 is YYEEEE in the germline V gene. In DNA form, the CDR3 reads TGTGCCAGCAGCTTGGTAGGGCCTCGCACAGATACGCAGTATTTT. This gives the protein CASSLVGPRTDTQYF.

A note on this clone: Different DNA sequences within this sample yield the same CDR3. V gene TRBV6-1 combines with J gene TRBJ2-7; no reliable D call. CDR3 length: 11 amino acids. The germline V gene encodes CDR1 MNHNS and CDR2 SASEGT. V lost 9 bases and J 2 bases, leaving 8 bases between the germline ends. The chain's CDR3 is CASSEAYEQYF. The CDR3 DNA reads as TGTGCCAGTTCAGAGGCCTACGAGCAGTACTTC.

This clone has a handful of counts. The same CDR3 is also encoded by other DNA sequences in this sample. The CDR3 DNA reads as TGCGCCAGCAGCTTGGGTTACACTGAAGCTTTCTTT. Amino acid sequence: CASSLGYTEAFF. V usage is TRBV5-1 and J usage is TRBJ1-1; D is unclear. From germline, CDR1 is SGHRS and CDR2 YFSETQ. The CDR3 spans 12 residues. V gave up 0 bases and J gave up 3 bases, with 3 bases separating them.

J is TRBJ1-4 and V is TRBV6-5; 11 nucleotides align to TRBD1. V lost 5 bases and J lost 8; bases outside the gene matches: 4. CDR1 MNHEY and CDR2 SVGAGI come from the germline V gene. The CDR3 is 14 amino acids. CDR3 DNA sequence: TGTGCCAGCAGTCCCCGGGACAGGGGGGAAAAACTGTTTTTT. It is translated as CASSPRDRGEKLFF.

This clone was counted a single time. This sequence joins TRBV7-8 and TRBJ2-7; unclear D gene. Trimming left V 3 bases short and J 3 bases short, with 9 bases between. This CDR3 comprises 13 residues. Germline V gene data show CDR1 as SGHVS and CDR2 as FQNEAQ. CDR3 nucleotide sequence: TGTGCCAGCAGCTTTGGGATAGTCTACGAGCAGTACTTC. As protein: CASSFGIVYEQYF.

The rearrangement links TRBV27 to TRBJ2-1; TRBD2 matches at 9 bases. Per the germline V gene, CDR1 is MNHEY and CDR2 is SMNVEV (reference sequence). V shed 8 bases, J shed 4 bases, and the junction held 9 bases outside the gene matches. The CDR3 totals 15 residues. CDR3: CASLAWREGYNEQFF. CDR3 coding DNA: TGTGCCAGCCTCGCTTGGCGGGAGGGTTACAATGAGCAGTTCTTC.

The chain is built from TRBV15 and TRBJ2-3; 11 bases are a match to TRBD2. Germline-derived CDR1 and CDR2 are LNHNV and YYDKDF (reference sequence). Trimming took 1 base from V and 0 from J; bases not matched to a gene: 6. This CDR3 spans 18 amino acids. CDR3 nucleotides: TGTGCCACCAGCAGAGGGGGGACTAGCGGATATAGCACAGATACGCAGTATTTT. Its translation: CATSRGGTSGYSTDTQYF.

The chain couples TRBV6-1 to TRBJ2-3, with D possibly being TRBD2 (5 bases). The CDR3 is 12 amino acids. Per germline, CDR1 MNHNS and CDR2 SASEGT. V was clipped by 5 bases and J by 6 bases, with 9 bases between them. The CDR3 protein is CASSRGLDTQYF. The CDR3 region has the DNA TGTGCCAGCAGTCGAGGGCTCGATACGCAGTATTTT.

J is TRBJ2-1 and V is TRBV5-1, with D perhaps given as TRBD1 or TRBD2 (9 bases each). The germline V and J ends were trimmed by 4 bases and 2 bases, with 25 bases remaining between them. In germline, CDR1 is SGHRS, CDR2 YFSETQ. The CDR3 length is 19 residues. DNA of the CDR3: TGCGCCAGCAGCAGAAGGGACAGGGAAGTAGCGGGAGCCTACAATGAGCAGTTCTTC. Translation gives CASSRRDREVAGAYNEQFF.

V and J are TRBV7-9 and TRBJ2-1; D remains ambiguous. This CDR3 is 15 amino acids long. CDR1 and CDR2 (germline): SEHNR, FQNEAQ (reference sequence). V was clipped by 5 bases and J by 0 bases, with 11 bases between them. The CDR3 coding sequence is TGTGCCAGCAGCCCCCTCCGAGGCTCCTACAATGAGCAGTTCTTC. It encodes CASSPLRGSYNEQFF.

The genes are TRBV10-3 and TRBJ2-7, with a possible D match to TRBD2 (6 bases). This CDR3 comprises 16 residues. Germline CDR1 is ENHRY and CDR2 is SYGVKD. Trimming pared 5 bases from V and 3 bases from J, leaving 20 bases between. CDR3 nucleotides: TGTGCCATCAGTCAGCTCGGGAGTACCCAAGTCTACGAGCAGTACTTC. Residues: CAISQLGSTQVYEQYF.

This chain links TRBV5-4 with TRBJ2-7; 13 nucleotides match TRBD2. The germline V gene encodes CDR1 SGHNT and CDR2 YYREEE (reference sequence). V lost 4 bases and J lost 2; bases outside the gene matches: 9. The length of the CDR3 is 17 residues. The CDR3 sequence: CASSRTSGSAWTYEQYF. The CDR3 bases are TGTGCCAGCAGCAGGACTAGCGGGAGCGCGTGGACCTACGAGCAGTACTTC.

V usage is TRBV9 and J usage is TRBJ2-6; D ambiguous. This CDR3 has 17 residues. With 0 bases removed from V and 0 bases from J, the gap between germline ends came to 10 bases. Germline CDR1 SGDLS, CDR2 YYNGEE. The chain's CDR3 is CASSVVGVASGANVLTF. CDR3 nucleotides: TGTGCCAGCAGCGTAGTTGGAGTGGCCTCTGGGGCCAACGTCCTGACTTTC.

V and J are TRBV25-1 and TRBJ1-5; 8 bases line up with TRBD1. The V and J ends lost 8 bases and 3 bases, in that order; junction bases with no gene match: 3. Germline assignment: CDR1 MGHDK and CDR2 SYGVNS. This CDR3 is 13 amino acids long. Here the CDR3 DNA reads TGTGCCAGCTCGGACAGGGTCAATCAGCCCCAGCATTTT. Encoded protein: CASSDRVNQPQHF.

This clone came up once. The chain is built from TRBV29-1 and TRBJ2-3; D may be TRBD1 (5 bases). The CDR3 sequence is 16 residues long. Germline loops: CDR1 SQVTM, CDR2 ANQGSEA. Trimming cost V 6 bases and J 2 bases, with 21 bases left between them. Here the CDR3 reads CSVTGGLEWPTDTQYF. The CDR3, as DNA: TGCAGCGTCACAGGTGGGTTGGAATGGCCCACAGATACGCAGTATTTT.

The chain is built from TRBV5-4 and TRBJ2-1; D unclear. The CDR3 extends over 13 amino acids. V shed 1 base and J shed 9 bases, with 11 bases lying between them. Per germline, CDR1 SGHNT and CDR2 YYREEE (reference sequence). CDR3 region: CASSLRDLGEQFF. In DNA form, the CDR3 reads TGTGCCAGCAGCTTGAGAGACCTCGGTGAGCAGTTCTTC.

The chain carries TRBV4-1 and TRBJ2-3; 10 bases line up with TRBD2. The CDR3 covers 17 residues. The junction had 7 bases not matched to a gene; V was cut back by 0 bases and J by 4 bases. The germline CDR1 and CDR2 sequences are MGHRA and YSYEKL. CDR3 sequence reads: CASSQETGTSVPDTQYF. The CDR3 DNA reads TGCGCCAGCAGCCAAGAGACCGGGACTAGCGTGCCAGATACGCAGTATTTT.

V and J are TRBV9 and TRBJ2-2; possibly TRBD1 or TRBD2 for D (6 bases each). The CDR3 loop spans 16 amino acids. The germline V and J ends were trimmed by 3 bases and 9 bases, with 21 bases remaining between them. Germline assignment: CDR1 SGDLS and CDR2 YYNGEE. CDR3 protein: CASSAHAGQGEWELFF. The CDR3 DNA reads TGTGCCAGCAGCGCCCATGCGGGACAAGGGGAATGGGAGCTGTTTTTT.

This CDR3 is CASSDRDRSSYEQYF. CDR3 bases: TGTGCCAGTAGTGACCGGGACAGGTCCTCCTACGAGCAGTACTTC. The V and J genes are TRBV19 and TRBJ2-7; 8 bases match TRBD1. This CDR3 contains 15 residues. Germline V lookup: CDR1 LNHDA, CDR2 SQIVND (reference sequence). V lost 5 bases and J lost 0; bases outside the gene matches: 6.

CDR3 in DNA: TGCGCCAGCAGCTTGGCGGGGAAAGGCTACGAGCAGTACTTC. It encodes CASSLAGKGYEQYF. The chain joins TRBV5-1 to TRBJ2-7; maybe TRBD2 (5 bases). The CDR3 totals 14 residues. From germline, CDR1 is SGHRS and CDR2 YFSETQ. V dropped 0 bases and J dropped 3 bases, with 10 bases sitting between them.

The V and J genes are TRBV7-9 and TRBJ2-1; maybe TRBD1 (5 bases). The V and J ends lost 3 bases and 4 bases respectively, with 16 bases between them. CDR3 length: 16 amino acids. Per germline, CDR1 SEHNR and CDR2 FQNEAQ (reference sequence). The CDR3 is CASSFQSGSGYNEQFF. The CDR3 bases are TGTGCCAGCAGCTTCCAATCTGGTTCAGGGTACAATGAGCAGTTCTTC.

The gene calls are TRBV6-7 and TRBJ2-7; possibly TRBD1 or TRBD2 for D (5 bases each). TRBV6-7 carries the ORF label, with uncertain function. This CDR3 contains 14 residues. V shed 4 bases and J shed 3 bases, with 13 bases lying between them. Here the CDR3 reads CASSLTGPNYEQYF. The CDR3 coding sequence is TGTGCCAGCAGTTTAACGGGACCTAACTACGAGCAGTACTTC.

This rearrangement joins TRBV6-5 to TRBJ1-1; no definite D call. V lost 3 bases and J 3 bases, leaving 2 bases between the germline ends. The CDR3 is 11 residues long. Germline-derived CDR1 and CDR2 are MNHEY and SVGAGI. The CDR3 DNA sequence: TGTGCCAGCAGTTATTACACTGAAGCTTTCTTT. Residues: CASSYYTEAFF.

The V gene is TRBV5-1, the J gene TRBJ2-1; D remains ambiguous. The germline gives CDR1 SGHRS, CDR2 YFSETQ. The CDR3 runs to 12 residues. The ends were cut back, 4 bases at V and 9 bases at J, with 11 bases in the middle. The CDR3 nucleotides read TGCGCCAGCAGCCCCCACTTAGGTGAGCAGTTCTTC. It yields the protein CASSPHLGEQFF.

The chain recombines TRBV4-3 with TRBJ1-3; D is perhaps TRBD1 (6 bases). V was pared by 4 bases and J by 1 base, with 11 bases between. The CDR3 consists of 15 residues. Germline lookup yields CDR1 LGHNA and CDR2 YSLEER. The CDR3 DNA reads TGCGCCAGCAGCCCAAGGGGGGGTTCTGGAAACACCATATATTTT. This sequence encodes CASSPRGGSGNTIYF.

The chain carries TRBV14 and TRBJ2-4, with a weak D call TRBD2 (6 bases). The V gene lost 0 bases and the J gene lost 0 bases, with 21 bases spanning the gap. Germline V gives CDR1 SGHDN, CDR2 FVKESK. The CDR3 is 20 residues long. The CDR3 nucleotides are TGTGCCAGCAGCCAAGATAGACCTAGTAGCCTAGCGATAGCCAAAAACATTCAGTACTTC. Translation gives CASSQDRPSSLAIAKNIQYF.

J is TRBJ1-4 and V is TRBV5-4; 7 bases are a match to TRBD1. CDR1 and CDR2 from the germline V gene are SGHNT and YYREEE (reference sequence). V trimming: 4 bases; J trimming: 4 bases; junction bases outside the gene matches: 16. CDR3 size: 18 residues. The CDR3 DNA follows: TGTGCCAGCAGCACGAAAGGTACAGGGGCCGTCCTTAATGAAAAACTGTTTTTT. Its protein product is CASSTKGTGAVLNEKLFF.